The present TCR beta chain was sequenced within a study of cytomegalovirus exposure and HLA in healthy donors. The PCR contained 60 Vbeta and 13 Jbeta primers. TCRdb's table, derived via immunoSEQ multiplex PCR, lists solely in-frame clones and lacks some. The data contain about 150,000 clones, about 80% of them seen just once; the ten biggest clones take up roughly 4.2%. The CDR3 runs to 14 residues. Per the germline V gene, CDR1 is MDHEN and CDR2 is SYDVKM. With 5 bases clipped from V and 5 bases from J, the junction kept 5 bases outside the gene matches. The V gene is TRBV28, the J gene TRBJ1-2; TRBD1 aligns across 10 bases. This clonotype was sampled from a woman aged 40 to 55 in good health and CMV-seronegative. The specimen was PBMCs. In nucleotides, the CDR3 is TGTGCCAGCAGTACACCGGGACAGGGGTATGGCTACACCTTC. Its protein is CASSTPGQGYGYTF.